These 14 T cell receptor beta chains came from one sample sequenced in a study of blood T cell repertoires in COVID-19. The repertoire was sequenced with immunoSEQ multiplex PCR; TCRdb's copy has only in-frame clones and lacks some. The sample comprises around 300,000 clones, around 90% of which are singletons, and around 5% rests with the top ten. Sequencing used PBMCs or T cells enriched from blood (not recorded which). Receptors were obtained from a man aged 30 to 39 who had recovered from COVID-19.

The chain carries TRBV7-9 and TRBJ2-6; 8 bases line up with TRBD1. The V and J ends lost 4 bases and 4 bases, in that order; junction bases with no gene match: 9. Germline V CDR1 and CDR2: SEHNR, FQNEAQ (reference sequence). The CDR3 has 17 residues. CDR3 nucleotides: TGTGCCAGCAGCTCCTCTGACAGGGGTGCCGGGGCCAACGTCCTGACTTTC. This sequence encodes CASSSSDRGAGANVLTF.

The genes are TRBV6-7 and TRBJ1-2; D not resolved. TRBV6-7 is an ORF, and what it does is uncertain. The V gene lost 2 bases and the J gene lost 4 bases, with 29 bases spanning the gap. The CDR3 is made up of 20 amino acids. In DNA form, the CDR3 reads TGTGCCAGCAGTTACCCTGCTTCTATGCCCAGACTTGATAGCCCCTATGGCTACACCTTC. This codes for CASSYPASMPRLDSPYGYTF.

The DNA of the CDR3 is TGTGCCAGCAGCGTAGGAGGGTGGGGCGAGCAGTACTTC. This gives the protein CASSVGGWGEQYF. This chain connects TRBV9 to TRBJ2-7; TRBD2 might be the D (5 bases). Germline CDR1 is SGDLS and CDR2 is YYNGEE. This CDR3 is 13 amino acids long. V shed 0 bases and J shed 6 bases, with 10 bases lying between them.

This chain connects TRBV19 to TRBJ1-2; no firm D call. V shed 5 bases and J shed 2 bases, with 15 bases lying between them. This CDR3 contains 15 residues. Germline-derived CDR1 and CDR2 are LNHDA and SQIVND (reference sequence). The CDR3 loop is CASSDVRADNYGYTF. Here the CDR3 DNA reads TGTGCCAGTAGTGATGTGAGGGCAGACAACTATGGCTACACCTTC.

The gene calls are TRBV7-9 and TRBJ2-5, with D perhaps TRBD2 (5 bases). V lost 2 bases to trimming and J lost 4 bases, with 14 bases between them. Germline values: CDR1 SEHNR, CDR2 FQNEAQ (reference sequence). The CDR3 consists of 15 residues. As DNA, the CDR3 is TGTGCCAGCAGCTTAATTCTCGGGGTAGGAGAGACCCAGTACTTC. Its protein is CASSLILGVGETQYF.

The CDR3 sequence is CASSLWGATSGGLDTQYF. CDR3 sequence (DNA): TGTGCCAGCAGCTTATGGGGAGCGACTAGCGGGGGATTAGATACGCAGTATTTT. The chain has TRBV7-8 and TRBJ2-3; the match to TRBD2 covers 12 bases. Germline CDR1 reads SGHVS; CDR2 reads FQNEAQ. With 2 bases clipped from V and 5 bases from J, the junction kept 11 bases outside the gene matches. The CDR3 is 18 amino acids. Using reference TRBV7-8 and TRBJ2-3 for the parts outside the CDR3, the full variable domain is GAGVSQSPRYKVAKRGQDVALRCDPISGHVSLFWYQQALGQGPEFLTYFQNEAQLDKSGLPSDRFFAERPEGSVSTLKIQRTQQEDSAVYLCASSLWGATSGGLDTQYFGPGTRLTVL.

The chain combines TRBV5-1 with TRBJ2-3; 8 bases map to TRBD2. The J segment lost 3 bases and the V segment lost 0 bases, leaving 6 bases of the junction unmatched. The CDR3 covers 16 residues. Germline assignment: CDR1 SGHRS and CDR2 YFSETQ. The CDR3 DNA sequence: TGCGCCAGCAGCTTGGTGACTAGCGCGCGGACAGATACGCAGTATTTT. This encodes CASSLVTSARTDTQYF.

This clone has only one observation. The rearrangement joins TRBV2 to TRBJ2-7, with a possible D match to TRBD1 (6 bases). CDR1 and CDR2 (germline): SNHLY, FYNNEI. Trimming removed 10 bases at V and 4 bases at J, with 14 bases between. The CDR3 runs to 12 residues. Written as DNA, the CDR3 is TGTGCCACCCTGAACAGGGAGTACGAGCAGTACTTC. Protein sequence: CATLNREYEQYF. Using reference TRBV2 and TRBJ2-7 for the parts outside the CDR3, the full variable domain is EPEVTQTPSHQVTQMGQEVILRCVPISNHLYFYWYRQILGQKVEFLVSFYNNEISEKSEIFDDQFSVERPDGSNFTLKIRSTKLEDSAMYFCATLNREYEQYFGPGTRLTVT.

The chain joins TRBV7-8 to TRBJ1-5, with D possibly being TRBD1 (5 bases). Trimming left V 2 bases short and J 2 bases short, with 16 bases between. This CDR3 region has 17 residues. Per germline, CDR1 SGHVS and CDR2 FQNEAQ. The CDR3 region is CASSLLRPQGRNQPQHF. CDR3 nucleotides: TGTGCCAGCAGCTTACTTAGGCCCCAGGGCCGCAATCAGCCCCAGCATTTT.

V gene TRBV21-1 combines with J gene TRBJ2-3; TRBD2, the table's D call, lacks a check against the DNA. TRBV21-1 is classified as a pseudogene. The CDR3 has 19 amino acids. The CDR3 DNA reads TGTGCCAGCAGCAAAGGAGGGACTAGCGGGGGGGCCCCCACAGATACGCAGTATTTT. Translating it yields CASSKGGTSGGAPTDTQYF.

This sequence joins TRBV30 and TRBJ1-2; TRBD1 might be the D (6 bases). This CDR3 region has 12 residues. CDR1 is GTSNPN and CDR2 is SVGIG in the germline V gene (reference sequence). V dropped 5 bases and J dropped 8 bases, with 15 bases sitting between them. This chain's CDR3 is CAWGRQVGGYTF. In DNA form, the CDR3 reads TGTGCCTGGGGTCGACAGGTCGGCGGCTACACCTTC.

The J gene is TRBJ2-5, the V gene TRBV19; a weak D match, TRBD1 (6 bases). The CDR3 totals 13 residues. In germline, CDR1 is LNHDA, CDR2 SQIVND (reference sequence). Trimming removed 10 bases at V and 2 bases at J, with 14 bases between. DNA of the CDR3: TGTGCCACCAATTCCGGACAGCAAGAGACCCAGTACTTC. Protein: CATNSGQQETQYF.

The chain links TRBV2 to TRBJ1-5; 7 bases align to TRBD1. The CDR3 spans 15 residues. Germline CDR1 is SNHLY and CDR2 is FYNNEI. J gave up 4 bases and V 4 bases, and 7 bases lay outside the gene matches. The CDR3 region is CASSVGDSGNQPQHF. The CDR3 DNA follows: TGTGCCAGCAGTGTTGGGGACAGTGGAAATCAGCCCCAGCATTTT.

The chain uses TRBV15 and TRBJ1-2, with D unclear. Trimming took 5 bases from V and 2 from J, leaving 6 bases between them. Per germline, CDR1 LNHNV and CDR2 YYDKDF (reference sequence). The CDR3 contains 12 residues. CDR3 amino acids: CATSGSNYGYTF. The DNA of the CDR3 is TGTGCCACCAGCGGGAGCAACTATGGCTACACCTTC.